One and the same sample provided the 28 T cell receptor beta chains below, sequenced in a study of blood T cells in healthy people across ages (dated by TCRdb to the mid-2010s). Libraries were built with 5' RACE. The reads were generated on an Illumina HiSeq 2500. A second roughly 7 to 11 cycle PCR used a sample-barcoded 5' primer and a J-beta primer mix. TCRdb reanalyzed the raw reads on its own, using fastp at Q25 for trimming and MiXCR for clone calling, and kept in-frame beta chains. When rows share a CDR3 protein, they turn into one entry using the most common DNA and genes. The sample contains around 990,000 distinct CDR3 sequences, roughly a quarter of them found a single time. Of the sample, less than 0.75% falls within the top ten clones. This same sample was also taken into another study, of T cells of mothers and their children.

The sample was blood. These receptors originate from a girl aged 2-10 years in good health.

The chain is built from TRBV6-6 and TRBJ2-1; tentative D call: TRBD2 (6 bases). Germline CDR1 and CDR2: MNHNY and SVGAGI (reference sequence). CDR3 length equals 16 residues. Trimming shortened V by 6 bases and J by 12 bases, and 27 bases separated the two germline ends. This CDR3 reads CASSPTTKTGGLGQFF. The DNA for the CDR3 is TGTGCCAGCAGCCCAACTACTAAGACTGGGGGACTTGGGCAGTTCTTC.

This clonotype appeared a few times. V usage is TRBV7-9 and J usage is TRBJ1-5; TRBD1 aligns across 7 bases. This CDR3 has 15 amino acids. The junction had 9 bases not matched to a gene; V was cut back by 5 bases and J by 5 bases. The germline V gene encodes CDR1 SEHNR and CDR2 FQNEAQ (reference sequence). CDR3: CASSRTGARDQPQHF. The CDR3 DNA is TGTGCCAGCAGCCGTACAGGGGCGCGGGATCAGCCCCAGCATTTT.

This clonotype was seen a few times. Sequence at one end of the junction differs from germline and may be a read error. The V and J genes are TRBV27 and TRBJ2-7, with D perhaps TRBD1 (5 bases). Germline CDR1 reads MNHEY; CDR2 reads SMNVEV (reference sequence). The CDR3 length is 14 residues. CDR3 protein: CASRRTGPTYERYF. The CDR3 DNA reads as TGTGCCAGCAGGAGAACAGGCCCGACCTACGAGCGGTACTTC.

J is TRBJ2-3 and V is TRBV12-3 or TRBV12-4; 9 nucleotides align to TRBD2. V was clipped by 5 bases and J by 4 bases; unmatched bases: 10. This CDR3 is 16 amino acids long. As DNA, the CDR3 is TGTGCCAGCAGTCCCGTTAGCGGGAGTGTAGCAGATACGCAGTATTTT. This encodes CASSPVSGSVADTQYF.

This clonotype was counted only a few times. The rearrangement joins TRBV29-1 to TRBJ2-5, with TRBD1 matching over 7 bases. The CDR3 has 14 amino acids. V was clipped by 2 bases and J by 4 bases; unmatched bases: 7. CDR1 SQVTM and CDR2 ANQGSEA come from the germline V gene. The CDR3 DNA is TGCAGCGTTGAACAGGGGGAAATTACAGAGACCCAGTACTTC. This translates into CSVEQGEITETQYF.

The chain combines TRBV28 with TRBJ1-1; 12 bases map to TRBD1. With 6 bases clipped from V and 3 bases from J, the junction kept 11 bases outside the gene matches. This CDR3 comprises 17 residues. Germline CDR1 and CDR2: MDHEN and SYDVKM. The chain's CDR3 is CASSPGTGGRWDTEAFF. CDR3 nucleotide sequence: TGTGCCAGCAGCCCCGGGACAGGGGGCAGATGGGACACTGAAGCTTTCTTT.

This clonotype was picked up a small number of times. This rearrangement joins TRBV5-1 to TRBJ2-3, with D perhaps matching TRBD1 (5 bases). Trimming took off 0 bases at V and 2 bases at J, with 10 bases between the two ends. Germline loops: CDR1 SGHRS, CDR2 YFSETQ. CDR3 size: 15 residues. The CDR3 protein is CASSLGVRDTDTQYF. The CDR3, as DNA: TGCGCCAGCAGCTTGGGGGTCAGGGACACAGATACGCAGTATTTT.

This clonotype appeared a few times. V gene TRBV7-2 combines with J gene TRBJ2-1; 7 nucleotides match TRBD2. V shed 2 bases and J 6 bases; nucleotides not matched to a gene: 7. This CDR3 is built from 15 residues. The germline gives CDR1 SGHTA, CDR2 FQGNSA. The CDR3 region has the DNA TGTGCCAGCAGCTTAAGCGGGATGGGGTCCAATGAGCAGTTCTTC. As protein: CASSLSGMGSNEQFF.

The V call is TRBV12-3 or TRBV12-4, the J call TRBJ1-1; a weak D match, TRBD1 (5 bases). The CDR3 has 12 amino acids. The V end lost 3 bases, the J end lost 8 bases, and 10 bases lay between the germline ends. The CDR3 DNA follows: TGTGCCAGCAGTTTTCGGGGGGGAGAAGCTTTCTTT. Protein product: CASSFRGGEAFF.

The CDR3 DNA sequence: TGTGCCAGCAGCATCGCGACAGGGGTTTCCTACAATGAGCAGTTCTTC. This sequence encodes CASSIATGVSYNEQFF. The chain uses TRBV9 and TRBJ2-1, with TRBD1 matching over 8 bases. The CDR3 extends over 16 amino acids. In germline, CDR1 is SGDLS, CDR2 YYNGEE. V was clipped by 4 bases and J by 1 base; unmatched bases: 7. Combining the CDR3 with reference TRBV9 and TRBJ2-1 gives the whole variable domain DSGVTQTPKHLITATGQRVTLRCSPRSGDLSVYWYQQSLDQGLQFLIQYYNGEERAKGNILERFSAQQFPDLHSELNLSSLELGDSALYFCASSIATGVSYNEQFFGPGTRLTVL.

This clonotype was seen only once. The chain joins TRBV7-9 to TRBJ1-6, with TRBD1 as a possible D gene (6 bases). Germline V gene data show CDR1 as SEHNR and CDR2 as FQNEAQ (reference sequence). Trimming cost V 0 bases and J 10 bases, with 16 bases left between them. This CDR3 comprises 16 residues. Written as DNA, the CDR3 is TGTGCCAGCAGCTTAGCCCTGACAGGAGGACAATCACCCCTCCACTTT. It encodes CASSLALTGGQSPLHF.

The table lists this clonotype with a few counts. This chain uses TRBV2 with TRBJ2-1; D is ambiguous. Trimming took 1 base from V and 4 from J, leaving 8 bases between them. Germline V CDR1 and CDR2: SNHLY, FYNNEI. The CDR3 sequence is 14 residues long. This CDR3 reads CASSEGRLYNEQFF. CDR3 DNA: TGTGCCAGCAGTGAAGGGAGACTTTACAATGAGCAGTTCTTC.

This clonotype has ten or more counts. The rearrangement uses TRBV9 and TRBJ2-3, with 7 nucleotides matching TRBD2. Germline CDR1 SGDLS, CDR2 YYNGEE. Trimming cost V 0 bases and J 5 bases; bases outside gene matches: 0. The CDR3 extends over 13 amino acids. The CDR3 loop reads CASSVGGGDTQYF. The CDR3, as DNA: TGTGCCAGCAGCGTAGGGGGGGGAGATACGCAGTATTTT. Drawing the rest from reference TRBV9 and TRBJ2-3, the complete variable domain is DSGVTQTPKHLITATGQRVTLRCSPRSGDLSVYWYQQSLDQGLQFLIQYYNGEERAKGNILERFSAQQFPDLHSELNLSSLELGDSALYFCASSVGGGDTQYFGPGTRLTVL.

The chain has TRBV20-1 and TRBJ2-5; D not resolved. V dropped 0 bases and J dropped 5 bases, with 7 bases sitting between them. The CDR3 runs 12 residues. Germline V gene lookup returns CDR1 DFQATT and CDR2 SNEGSKA (reference sequence). The CDR3 region has the DNA TGCAGTGCTAGAGATCTCGACGAGACCCAGTACTTC. Its translation is CSARDLDETQYF.

This rearrangement joins TRBV4-1 to TRBJ2-1, with TRBD2 matching over 7 bases. There are 15 residues in the CDR3. Trimming took 3 bases from V and 7 from J; bases not matched to a gene: 9. Germline CDR1 reads MGHRA; CDR2 reads YSYEKL. This CDR3 is CASSHGLGSPNEQFF. The CDR3 coding sequence is TGCGCCAGCAGCCATGGACTAGGGTCTCCAAATGAGCAGTTCTTC.

The sample holds a few counts of this clonotype. This chain connects TRBV6-2 or TRBV6-3 to TRBJ1-1; a possible D gene is TRBD1 (6 bases). Germline V gives CDR1 MNHEY, CDR2 SVGEGT. The V end lost 4 bases, the J end lost 11 bases, and 17 bases lay between the germline ends. This CDR3 is built from 13 residues. The CDR3 is CASSSTGPLGAFF. CDR3 sequence (DNA): TGTGCCAGCAGTTCGACAGGCCCTTTAGGGGCTTTCTTT.

This chain uses TRBV4-3 with TRBJ2-2; 8 bases align to TRBD2. The CDR3 has 19 residues. Germline CDR1 is LGHNA and CDR2 is YSLEER. V gave up 0 bases and J gave up 3 bases; unmatched junction bases: 12. CDR3: CASSQDLSSGVEDTGELFF. The CDR3 DNA sequence: TGCGCCAGCAGCCAAGATCTAAGTAGCGGGGTAGAGGACACCGGGGAGCTGTTTTTT.

This chain uses TRBV27 with TRBJ1-2; tentative D call: TRBD1 (5 bases). Trimming removed 6 bases at V and 7 bases at J, with 21 bases between. From germline, CDR1 is MNHEY and CDR2 SMNVEV (reference sequence). The CDR3 has 15 amino acids. CDR3 amino acids: CASSLRDGRAGGYTF. The CDR3 DNA sequence: TGTGCCAGCAGCCTCCGGGACGGCAGGGCGGGTGGCTACACCTTC.

The table lists this clonotype with a few counts. The V call is TRBV5-1, the J call TRBJ1-1, with unresolved D. V shed 2 bases and J shed 5 bases, with 16 bases lying between them. The CDR3 totals 15 residues. Germline values: CDR1 SGHRS, CDR2 YFSETQ. The CDR3 DNA sequence: TGCGCCAGCAGCTTTTCGCGCGGGGTTGGGACTGAAGCTTTCTTT. Translation gives CASSFSRGVGTEAFF.

This clonotype was counted only a few times. This chain uses TRBV9 with TRBJ2-2, with D perhaps matching TRBD1 or TRBD2 (5 bases each). The CDR3 extends over 16 amino acids. V was trimmed by 4 bases and J by 2 bases, leaving 15 bases between them. Germline V gene lookup returns CDR1 SGDLS and CDR2 YYNGEE. The CDR3 loop reads CASSTLRGRNTGELFF. The CDR3 DNA sequence: TGTGCCAGCAGCACCCTTCGGGGACGAAACACCGGGGAGCTGTTTTTT.

The chain couples TRBV15 to TRBJ2-5; 15 nucleotides match TRBD2. Germline CDR1 and CDR2: LNHNV and YYDKDF (reference sequence). Trimming took 3 bases from V and 4 from J; bases not matched to a gene: 3. This CDR3 is 16 amino acids long. The CDR3 sequence: CATSSGLAGGGETQYF. CDR3 DNA sequence: TGTGCCACCAGCAGTGGACTAGCGGGAGGGGGAGAGACCCAGTACTTC.

This rearrangement joins TRBV5-1 to TRBJ2-5; 7 nucleotides agree with TRBD1. There are 15 residues in the CDR3. Germline V lookup: CDR1 SGHRS, CDR2 YFSETQ. The trim removed 2 bases at V and 1 base at J, leaving 5 bases unmatched. The chain's CDR3 is CASSFPPGGQETQYF. The CDR3 DNA reads TGCGCCAGCAGCTTCCCCCCAGGGGGCCAAGAGACCCAGTACTTC. Using reference TRBV5-1 and TRBJ2-5 for the parts outside the CDR3, the full variable domain is KAGVTQTPRYLIKTRGQQVTLSCSPISGHRSVSWYQQTPGQGLQFLFEYFSETQRNKGNFPGRFSGRQFSNSRSEMNVSTLELGDSALYLCASSFPPGGQETQYFGPGTRLLVL.

The gene calls are TRBV7-2 and TRBJ2-3, with a weak D call TRBD1 (6 bases). The CDR3 length is 18 residues. Germline CDR1 SGHTA, CDR2 FQGNSA. The germline V and J ends were trimmed by 2 bases and 5 bases, with 23 bases remaining between them. The CDR3 spells CASSLFFSVPPGEDTQYF. For the CDR3, the DNA is TGTGCCAGCAGCTTATTCTTTTCGGTTCCCCCAGGGGAAGATACGCAGTATTTT.

This clonotype was observed a few times. The chain links TRBV20-1 to TRBJ1-2; D is unclear. Trimming left V 0 bases short and J 8 bases short, with 10 bases between. The germline V gene has CDR1 DFQATT and CDR2 SNEGSKA (reference sequence). The CDR3 sequence is 12 residues long. CDR3 sequence reads: CSARENLGGYTF. CDR3 coding DNA: TGCAGTGCTAGAGAAAACTTAGGGGGCTACACCTTC.

This clonotype was counted between two and nine times. The chain couples TRBV6-5 to TRBJ2-3; TRBD1 agrees at 7 bases. V shed 0 bases and J 8 bases; nucleotides not matched to a gene: 5. This CDR3 has 14 amino acids. In germline, CDR1 is MNHEY, CDR2 SVGAGI. Here the CDR3 DNA reads TGTGCCAGCAGTTACTCCGGGACAGCAATTACGCAGTATTTT. This sequence encodes CASSYSGTAITQYF.

This clonotype was seen a handful of times. V is TRBV19 and J is TRBJ2-1, with 12 bases that match TRBD2. The germline CDR1 and CDR2 sequences are LNHDA and SQIVND (reference sequence). The CDR3 runs 16 residues. V lost 8 bases and J lost 2; bases outside the gene matches: 7. This CDR3 is CASQRTSGVTYNEQFF. Here the CDR3 DNA reads TGTGCCAGTCAGAGGACTAGCGGGGTTACCTACAATGAGCAGTTCTTC.

V gene TRBV5-1 combines with J gene TRBJ1-1, with D hard to call. Trimming cost V 0 bases and J 5 bases, with 14 bases left between them. Germline loops: CDR1 SGHRS, CDR2 YFSETQ. The CDR3 is made up of 15 amino acids. CDR3 nucleotides: TGCGCCAGCAGCTTGGTAGGCACAACGGGAACTGAAGCTTTCTTT. This sequence encodes CASSLVGTTGTEAFF.

The sample holds a few counts of this clonotype. Mismatch with germline at one junction end may stem from a read error. This chain joins TRBV12-3 or TRBV12-4 and TRBJ2-6; D remains ambiguous. This CDR3 region has 16 residues. CDR3 loop: CASSLELVSGANVLTF. The CDR3 DNA reads TGCGCCAGCAGTTTAGAGCTAGTTTCTGGGGCCAACGTCCTGACTTTC.